This TCR beta chain was captured by sequencing in a study of metastatic and nonmetastatic thyroid tumors. Study in general: Where malignant and benign thyroid patients were concerned, repertoires were compared across blood and tumor or nodule tissue. General study findings and limits: Versus benign nodules, malignant thyroid tumors reportedly had significantly higher TCR beta diversity, in blood and tumor.

The V end was cut by 6 bases, the J end by 0 bases, with 18 bases between. The CDR3 is 17 residues long. Looked up from germline, CDR1 is MDHEN and CDR2 is SYDVKM. Treatment of any kind had been given to no patient before thyroid surgery. In this sample, this clone turned up many times. Its cognate antigen is unknown. Authors' processing steps: A classifier for distant metastasis in papillary thyroid cancer was constructed using CDR3 differences observed across clinicopathological groups. TCRdb redid the clone calls on the PCR reads using MiXCR. In this record, the V and J calls reflect TCRdb's handling and not the investigators' own analysis. The sample has roughly 40,000 clones, approximately 20% seen once.

Sequenced material: tumor tissue. The receptor was isolated from a female donor with papillary thyroid cancer or a benign thyroid nodule (not recorded which). Some clones in this sample may be carry-over from other donors' samples. V usage is TRBV28 and J usage is TRBJ2-1, with TRBD1 as a possible D gene (6 bases). CDR3 sequence: CASSLQGTSRSYNEQFF. CDR3 DNA sequence: TGTGCCAGCAGCCTACAGGGTACGTCCCGCTCCTACAATGAGCAGTTCTTC.